A single sample is the source of the 21 T cell receptor beta chains below, sequenced in a study of cytomegalovirus exposure and HLA in healthy donors. The PCR employed 60 Vbeta primers together with 13 Jbeta primers. The protocol was immunoSEQ multiplex PCR, while the TCRdb copy is restricted to in-frame clones and leaves out a portion. Seen here are around 110,000 clones, 82% observed once, and the top ten hold about 1.6%. Sequences were obtained from PBMCs. These receptors were obtained from a man aged 45 to 65 in good health and CMV-seronegative.

The table lists this clone with a count of one. V gene TRBV4-3 combines with J gene TRBJ2-1; no firm D call. Germline V CDR1 and CDR2: LGHNA, YSLEER. The CDR3 has 13 residues. V was pared by 3 bases and J by 7 bases, with 10 bases between. This CDR3 reads CASSQGPKNEQFF. The CDR3 DNA reads as TGCGCCAGCAGCCAGGGCCCTAAGAATGAGCAGTTCTTC.

The genes are TRBV5-1 and TRBJ2-3, with D perhaps TRBD1 (5 bases). Between the trimmed V and J ends, which lost 4 bases and 2 bases, there was a span of 17 bases. The CDR3 is made up of 16 amino acids. The germline gives CDR1 SGHRS, CDR2 YFSETQ. This CDR3 is CASSEMLGHTTDTQYF. For the CDR3, the DNA is TGCGCCAGCAGCGAGATGCTAGGACACACCACAGATACGCAGTATTTT.

The rearrangement links TRBV5-5 to TRBJ2-3; perhaps TRBD2 as D (6 bases). In germline, CDR1 is SGHKS, CDR2 YYEKEE (reference sequence). This CDR3 has 14 residues. V lost 0 bases to trimming and J lost 6 bases, with 11 bases between them. The CDR3 loop reads CASSLGGDGDTQYF. The CDR3 DNA sequence: TGTGCCAGCAGCTTGGGGGGGGACGGGGATACGCAGTATTTT.

The sample holds a few counts of this clone. The same CDR3 is also encoded by other DNA sequences in this sample. The rearrangement uses TRBV10-3 and TRBJ2-5, with 7 bases that match TRBD1. CDR1 is ENHRY, CDR2 SYGVKD, per germline. CDR3 size: 14 residues. V lost 3 bases to trimming and J lost 5 bases; unmatched junction nucleotides: 6. CDR3 coding DNA: TGTGCCATCAGTGAAGGCAACAGGGGCGAGACCCAGTACTTC. It is translated as CAISEGNRGETQYF.

The chain couples TRBV16 to TRBJ1-6; the D gene is possibly TRBD1 (6 bases). CDR3 length equals 15 residues. V lost 1 base and J lost 7, with 11 bases in between. The germline CDR1 and CDR2 sequences are KGHSY and FQNENV. The chain's CDR3 is CASSQYRAENSPLHF. The CDR3 bases are TGTGCCAGCAGCCAATACAGGGCTGAAAATTCACCCCTCCACTTT.

This clone appeared a single time. The V call is TRBV6-1, the J call TRBJ2-7; perhaps TRBD2 as D (5 bases). The CDR3 covers 15 residues. The germline V gene encodes CDR1 MNHNS and CDR2 SASEGT. V was cut by 6 bases and J by 2 bases, with 17 bases left in between. The CDR3 nucleotides are TGTGCCAGCAGGCCTATCCGGGAAAGAACCTACGAGCAGTACTTC. Translation gives CASRPIRERTYEQYF.

The chain carries TRBV6-5 and TRBJ2-5, with D unclear. The CDR3 loop spans 16 amino acids. The ends were cut back, 4 bases at V and 5 bases at J, with 20 bases in the middle. Germline CDR1 and CDR2: MNHEY and SVGAGI. In DNA form, the CDR3 reads TGTGCCAGCAGTTCCCCTAGTCGGGTTCGGATGGAGACCCAGTACTTC. Amino acid sequence: CASSSPSRVRMETQYF.

This chain uses TRBV7-2 with TRBJ2-2; 7 nucleotides line up with TRBD1. Germline V CDR1 and CDR2: SGHTA, FQGNSA. Unmatched junction bases numbered 1, after V lost 5 bases and J lost 7 bases. The CDR3 totals 12 residues. The CDR3 sequence: CASSTGDGELFF. The DNA of the CDR3 is TGTGCCAGCAGCACAGGGGACGGGGAGCTGTTTTTT.

The chain links TRBV14 to TRBJ2-6, with TRBD2 as a possible D gene (6 bases). The germline CDR1 and CDR2 sequences are SGHDN and FVKESK. V lost 3 bases and J 4 bases, leaving 19 bases between the germline ends. This CDR3 contains 18 residues. The CDR3 loop reads CASSHFRGLFNGANVLTF. The CDR3 DNA follows: TGTGCCAGCAGCCATTTCCGGGGGTTGTTCAACGGGGCCAACGTCCTGACTTTC.

The genes are TRBV29-1 and TRBJ2-3; 8 bases agree with TRBD2. Germline loops: CDR1 SQVTM, CDR2 ANQGSEA. This CDR3 has 14 residues. Germline trimming cut 3 bases from V and 6 bases from J; bases unmatched to any gene: 8. The DNA for the CDR3 is TGCAGCGTTGAGGCTAGCGGGCGCTTTGATACGCAGTATTTT. Translation: CSVEASGRFDTQYF.

This clone was detected once. The chain joins TRBV7-8 to TRBJ2-1; 7 bases agree with TRBD1. V trimming: 4 bases; J trimming: 8 bases; junction bases outside the gene matches: 2. CDR1 SGHVS and CDR2 FQNEAQ come from the germline V gene. CDR3 length: 12 residues. The CDR3 DNA sequence: TGTGCCAGCAGCTCTACAGGGGATGAGCAGTTCTTC. Translation gives CASSSTGDEQFF.

This chain uses TRBV9 with TRBJ1-6, with 9 bases fitting TRBD1. Germline V lookup: CDR1 SGDLS, CDR2 YYNGEE. CDR3 length: 15 residues. Losses at the gene ends were 0 bases for V and 7 bases for J; bases not matched to a gene: 2. Here the CDR3 reads CASSVETGGNSPLHF. The CDR3 nucleotides are TGTGCCAGCAGCGTAGAAACAGGGGGCAATTCACCCCTCCACTTT.

V is TRBV5-1 and J is TRBJ2-5; D remains unclear. Germline CDR1 SGHRS, CDR2 YFSETQ. V gave up 2 bases and J gave up 1 base, with 12 bases separating them. The CDR3 runs 15 residues. CDR3 bases: TGCGCCAGCAGCTTCCTCTCCGGGTTCCAAGAGACCCAGTACTTC. This translates into CASSFLSGFQETQYF.

In DNA, the CDR3 is TGCAGCGGCGAACCCGGGTTCGCGGGGACCCAGTACTTC. Residues: CSGEPGFAGTQYF. The rearrangement uses TRBV29-1 and TRBJ2-5, with D possibly matching TRBD2 (5 bases). CDR3 length equals 13 residues. With 7 bases removed from V and 7 bases from J, the gap between germline ends came to 19 bases. CDR1 is SQVTM, CDR2 ANQGSEA, per germline.

The chain uses TRBV11-3 and TRBJ2-3; D is uncertain. The CDR3 spans 12 residues. CDR1 SGHNT and CDR2 YENEEA come from the germline V gene. The ends were cut back, 0 bases at V and 6 bases at J, with 4 bases in the middle. CDR3: CASSLDRDTQYF. CDR3 bases: TGTGCCAGCAGCTTAGATCGGGATACGCAGTATTTT.

This sequence joins TRBV6-5 and TRBJ1-4; D uncertain. Germline loops: CDR1 MNHEY, CDR2 SVGAGI. This CDR3 region has 16 residues. V was trimmed by 0 bases and J by 8 bases, leaving 16 bases between them. The CDR3 DNA sequence: TGTGCCAGCAGTTACTCGAGTGGAGGCCAGCCCGAAAAACTGTTTTTT. The encoded protein is CASSYSSGGQPEKLFF.

This chain joins TRBV10-3 and TRBJ2-5; TRBD2 aligns across 10 bases. The ends lost 4 bases at V and 3 bases at J; junction bases unmatched: 2. Germline-derived CDR1 and CDR2 are ENHRY and SYGVKD. The CDR3 is 14 residues long. The CDR3 DNA is TGTGCCATCAGTGCCGGACTAGCGGAAGAGACCCAGTACTTC. The encoded protein is CAISAGLAEETQYF.

This clone was detected once. The V gene is TRBV7-7, the J gene TRBJ2-5; D is possibly TRBD2 (6 bases). Germline loops: CDR1 SSHAT, CDR2 FNYEAQ (reference sequence). The ends were cut back, 1 base at V and 0 bases at J, with 12 bases in the middle. This CDR3 is built from 16 residues. The CDR3 is CASSLGGLPYQETQYF. CDR3 coding DNA: TGTGCCAGCAGCTTAGGGGGACTCCCGTACCAAGAGACCCAGTACTTC.

J is TRBJ2-2 and V is TRBV18; the match to TRBD2 covers 7 bases. J was trimmed by 9 bases and V by 1 base; bases with no gene match: 8. This CDR3 comprises 15 residues. CDR1 and CDR2 from the germline V gene are KGHSH and LQKENI. The CDR3 here is CASSPQTAGDRELFF. In DNA form, the CDR3 reads TGTGCCAGCTCACCACAAACGGCGGGGGACCGGGAGCTGTTTTTT.

This clone has more than one count but fewer than ten. The gene calls are TRBV2 and TRBJ2-5; D is uncertain. The CDR3 is 11 residues long. Germline CDR1 SNHLY, CDR2 FYNNEI. Deletions cut 7 bases from V and 2 bases from J, with 5 bases between. The CDR3 is CASTSQETQYF. The DNA for the CDR3 is TGTGCCAGCACCTCTCAAGAGACCCAGTACTTC.

This clone was found once. The V call is TRBV9, the J call TRBJ2-1; D gene unclear. Germline V gene lookup returns CDR1 SGDLS and CDR2 YYNGEE. V was pared by 0 bases and J by 8 bases, with 9 bases between. CDR3 length equals 13 residues. As DNA, the CDR3 is TGTGCCAGCAGCGTAGGGGTTAGCTATGAGCAGTTCTTC. Its translation: CASSVGVSYEQFF.